Below are 7 T cell receptor beta chains sequenced from a single sample in a study of identical twins. TCRdb re-called the 5' RACE reads with MiXCR, one entry per CDR3 protein. The profile shows 250,000 to 300,000 distinct CDR3 sequences, approximately 8.3% of them singletons. Another study also made use of these data, one on yellow fever vaccine responses in identical twins.

The sample consisted of CD8+ T cells sorted from blood. These receptors were collected from a woman aged 18-29 years in good health.

This chain links TRBV6-5 with TRBJ2-3; D tentatively fits TRBD1 or TRBD2 (5 bases each). CDR3 length: 11 amino acids. Looked up from germline, CDR1 is MNHEY and CDR2 is SVGAGI. The V end was cut by 7 bases, the J end by 6 bases, with 8 bases between. This CDR3 reads CASIEGDTQYF. The CDR3 bases are TGTGCCAGCATAGAGGGGGATACGCAGTATTTT.

This clonotype has only a few counts. The genes are TRBV27 and TRBJ2-3, with a tentative D call TRBD2 (6 bases). This CDR3 region has 15 residues. The germline gives CDR1 MNHEY, CDR2 SMNVEV (reference sequence). The germline V and J ends were trimmed by 1 base and 4 bases, with 12 bases remaining between them. CDR3 region: CASSLFGGGADTQYF. CDR3 sequence (DNA): TGTGCCAGCAGTTTATTCGGGGGTGGCGCAGATACGCAGTATTTT.

The table lists this clonotype with many counts. This rearrangement joins TRBV7-6 to TRBJ2-3, with 9 bases that match TRBD2. J gave up 2 bases and V 6 bases, and 6 bases lay outside the gene matches. CDR3 size: 15 residues. Germline-derived CDR1 and CDR2 are SGHVS and FNYEAQ. The CDR3 sequence is CASRRKREDTDTQYF. CDR3 sequence (DNA): TGTGCCAGCAGAAGAAAGCGGGAGGACACAGATACGCAGTATTTT. Drawing the rest from reference TRBV7-6 and TRBJ2-3, the complete variable domain is GAGVSQSPRYKVTKRGQDVALRCDPISGHVSLYWYRQALGQGPEFLTYFNYEAQQDKSGLPNDRFSAERPEGSISTLTIQRTEQRDSAMYRCASRRKREDTDTQYFGPGTRLTVL.

This clonotype was counted ten times or more. V usage is TRBV29-1 and J usage is TRBJ2-7, with TRBD2 matching 7 bases. The CDR3 is 15 residues long. Looked up from germline, CDR1 is SQVTM and CDR2 is ANQGSEA. The V segment lost 4 bases and the J segment 4 bases; nucleotides outside the gene matches: 13. DNA of the CDR3: TGCAGCGTTGTGGGGGGTGCTAGCGGCCTTTACGAGCAGTACTTC. Residues: CSVVGGASGLYEQYF.

This clonotype came up a few times. This chain connects TRBV7-9 to TRBJ1-2, with D uncertain. The CDR3 runs 13 residues. CDR1 and CDR2 from the germline V gene are SEHNR and FQNEAQ (reference sequence). V lost 2 bases to trimming and J lost 4 bases, with 8 bases between them. The CDR3 DNA is TGTGCCAGCAGCTTACAGGAATTCTATGGCTACACCTTC. It encodes CASSLQEFYGYTF.

This clonotype appeared a few times. The gene calls are TRBV7-2 and TRBJ2-1, with 8 positions matching TRBD2. Germline CDR1 is SGHTA and CDR2 is FQGNSA. V lost 6 bases to trimming and J lost 0 bases; unmatched junction nucleotides: 7. There are 16 residues in the CDR3. Here the CDR3 reads CASSRSGESSYNEQFF. As DNA, the CDR3 is TGTGCCAGCAGTCGTAGCGGGGAGAGCTCCTACAATGAGCAGTTCTTC. The full variable domain, completed using reference TRBV7-2 and TRBJ2-1, is GAGVSQSPSNKVTEKGKDVELRCDPISGHTALYWYRQSLGQGLEFLIYFQGNSAPDKSGLPSDRFSAERTGGSVSTLTIQRTQQEDSAVYLCASSRSGESSYNEQFFGPGTRLTVL.

The gene calls are TRBV27 and TRBJ2-7; 8 bases agree with TRBD2. The CDR3 has 14 amino acids. The germline V gene has CDR1 MNHEY and CDR2 SMNVEV (reference sequence). V lost 6 bases and J lost 2; bases outside the gene matches: 6. The CDR3 spells CASRPGTRAYEQYF. The CDR3 DNA reads TGTGCCAGCAGGCCCGGGACTAGGGCCTACGAGCAGTACTTC.